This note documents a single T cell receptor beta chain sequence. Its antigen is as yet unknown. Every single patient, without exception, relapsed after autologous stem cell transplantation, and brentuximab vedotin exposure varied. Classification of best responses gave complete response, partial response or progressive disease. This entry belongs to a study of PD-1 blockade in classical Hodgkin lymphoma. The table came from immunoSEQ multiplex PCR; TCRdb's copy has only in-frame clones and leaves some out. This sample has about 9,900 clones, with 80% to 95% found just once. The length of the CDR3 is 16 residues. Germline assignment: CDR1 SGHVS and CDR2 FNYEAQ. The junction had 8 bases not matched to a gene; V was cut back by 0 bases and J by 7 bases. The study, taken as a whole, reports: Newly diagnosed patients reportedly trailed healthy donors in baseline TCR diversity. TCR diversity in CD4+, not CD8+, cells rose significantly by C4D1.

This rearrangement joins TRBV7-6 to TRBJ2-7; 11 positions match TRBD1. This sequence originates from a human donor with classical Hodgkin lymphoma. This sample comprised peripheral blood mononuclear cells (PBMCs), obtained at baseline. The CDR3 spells CASSLAADRGLNEQYF. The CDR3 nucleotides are TGTGCCAGCAGCTTAGCAGCGGACAGGGGGCTAAATGAGCAGTACTTC. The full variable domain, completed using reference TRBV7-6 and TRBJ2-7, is GAGVSQSPRYKVTKRGQDVALRCDPISGHVSLYWYRQALGQGPEFLTYFNYEAQQDKSGLPNDRFSAERPEGSISTLTIQRTEQRDSAMYRCASSLAADRGLNEQYFGPGTRLTVT.